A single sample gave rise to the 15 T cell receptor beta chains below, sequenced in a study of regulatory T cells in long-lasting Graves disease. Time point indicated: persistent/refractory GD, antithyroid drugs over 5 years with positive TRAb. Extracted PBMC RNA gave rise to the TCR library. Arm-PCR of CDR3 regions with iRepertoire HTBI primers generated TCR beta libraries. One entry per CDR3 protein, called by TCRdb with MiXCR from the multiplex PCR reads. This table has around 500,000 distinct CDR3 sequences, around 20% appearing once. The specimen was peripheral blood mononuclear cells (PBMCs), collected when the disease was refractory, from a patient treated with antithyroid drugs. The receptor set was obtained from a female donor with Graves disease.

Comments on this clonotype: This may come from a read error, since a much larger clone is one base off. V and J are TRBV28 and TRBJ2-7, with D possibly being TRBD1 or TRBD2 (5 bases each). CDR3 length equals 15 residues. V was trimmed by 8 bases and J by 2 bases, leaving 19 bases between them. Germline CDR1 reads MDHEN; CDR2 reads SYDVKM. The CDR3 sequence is CASLPGTPSAYEQYF. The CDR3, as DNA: TGTGCCAGCCTACCCGGGACCCCGTCAGCCTACGAGCAGTACTTC.

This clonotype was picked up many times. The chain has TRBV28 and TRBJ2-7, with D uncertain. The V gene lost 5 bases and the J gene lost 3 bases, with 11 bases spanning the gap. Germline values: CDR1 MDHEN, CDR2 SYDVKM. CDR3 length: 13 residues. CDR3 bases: TGTGCCAGCAGTCACCCCACCTTCTACGAGCAGTACTTC. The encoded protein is CASSHPTFYEQYF.

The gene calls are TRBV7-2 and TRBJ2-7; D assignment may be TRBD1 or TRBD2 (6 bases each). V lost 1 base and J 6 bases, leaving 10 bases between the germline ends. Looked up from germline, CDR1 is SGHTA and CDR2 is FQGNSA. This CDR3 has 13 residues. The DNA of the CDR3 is TGTGCCAGCAGCTTAGGGACGGGGGCCGAGCAGTACTTC. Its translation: CASSLGTGAEQYF.

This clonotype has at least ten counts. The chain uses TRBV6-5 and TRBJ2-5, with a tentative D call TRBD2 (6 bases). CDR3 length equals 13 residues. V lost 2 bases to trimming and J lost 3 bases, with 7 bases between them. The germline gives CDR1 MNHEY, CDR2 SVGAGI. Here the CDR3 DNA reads TGTGCCAGCAGTTACGGCGGGGAAGAGACCCAGTACTTC. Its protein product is CASSYGGEETQYF.

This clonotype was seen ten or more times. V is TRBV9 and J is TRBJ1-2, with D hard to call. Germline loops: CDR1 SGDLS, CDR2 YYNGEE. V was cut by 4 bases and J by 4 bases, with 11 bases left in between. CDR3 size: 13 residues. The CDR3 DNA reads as TGTGCCAGCAGCCCAACAGCGTCCTATGGCTACACCTTC. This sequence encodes CASSPTASYGYTF.

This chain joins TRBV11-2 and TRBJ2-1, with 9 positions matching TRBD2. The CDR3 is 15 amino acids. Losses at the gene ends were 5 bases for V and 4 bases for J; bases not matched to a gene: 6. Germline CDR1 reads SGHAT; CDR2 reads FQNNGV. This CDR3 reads CASSPPGLAYNEQFF. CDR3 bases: TGTGCCAGCAGCCCCCCGGGACTAGCTTACAATGAGCAGTTCTTC.

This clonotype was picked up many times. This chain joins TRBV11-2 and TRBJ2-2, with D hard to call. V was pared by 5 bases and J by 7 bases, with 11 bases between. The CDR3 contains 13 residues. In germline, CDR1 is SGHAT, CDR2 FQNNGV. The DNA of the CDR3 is TGTGCCAGCAGCGGGTCGGAGATCGGGGAGCTGTTTTTT. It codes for CASSGSEIGELFF. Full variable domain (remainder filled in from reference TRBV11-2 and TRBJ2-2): EAGVAQSPRYKIIEKRQSVAFWCNPISGHATLYWYQQILGQGPKLLIQFQNNGVVDDSQLPKDRFSAERLKGVDSTLKIQPAKLEDSAVYLCASSGSEIGELFFGEGSRLTVL.

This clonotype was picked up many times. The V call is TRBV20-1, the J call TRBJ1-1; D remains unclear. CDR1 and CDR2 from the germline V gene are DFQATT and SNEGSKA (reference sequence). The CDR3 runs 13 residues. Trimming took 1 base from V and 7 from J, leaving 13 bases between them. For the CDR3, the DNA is TGCAGTGCTAGAGCCCTCGAGAGGAGTGAAGCTTTCTTT. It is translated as CSARALERSEAFF.

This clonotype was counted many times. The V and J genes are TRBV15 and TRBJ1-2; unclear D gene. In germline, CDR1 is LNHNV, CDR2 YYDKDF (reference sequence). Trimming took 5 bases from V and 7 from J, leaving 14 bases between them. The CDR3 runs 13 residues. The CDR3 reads CATSPREGSGYTF. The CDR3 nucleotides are TGTGCCACCAGCCCTAGGGAGGGAAGTGGCTACACCTTC. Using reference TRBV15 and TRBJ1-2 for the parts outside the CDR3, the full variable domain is DAMVIQNPRYQVTQFGKPVTLSCSQTLNHNVMYWYQQKSSQAPKLLFHYYDKDFNNEADTPDNFQSRRPNTSFCFLDIRSPGLGDTAMYLCATSPREGSGYTFGSGTRLTVV.

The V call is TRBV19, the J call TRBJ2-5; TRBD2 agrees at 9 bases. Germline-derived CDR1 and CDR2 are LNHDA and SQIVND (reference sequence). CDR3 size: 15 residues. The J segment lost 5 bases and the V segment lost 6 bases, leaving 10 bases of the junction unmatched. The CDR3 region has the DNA TGTGCCAGTAGCCCTCGGCGGGAGGGCCGGGAGACCCAGTACTTC. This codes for CASSPRREGRETQYF.

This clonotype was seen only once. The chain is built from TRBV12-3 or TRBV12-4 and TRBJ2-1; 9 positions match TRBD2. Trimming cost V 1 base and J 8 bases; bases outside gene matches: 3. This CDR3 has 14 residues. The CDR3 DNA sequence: TGTGCCAGCAGTTTAGTAGCGGGAGAGGATGAGCAGTTCTTC. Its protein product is CASSLVAGEDEQFF.

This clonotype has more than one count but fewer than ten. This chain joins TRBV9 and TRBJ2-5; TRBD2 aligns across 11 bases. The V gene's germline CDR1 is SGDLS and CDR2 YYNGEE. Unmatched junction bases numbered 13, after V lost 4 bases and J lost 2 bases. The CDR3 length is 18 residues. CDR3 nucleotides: TGTGCCAGCAGCACCCGAGATCCTAGCGGGAGGCTACAAGAGACCCAGTACTTC. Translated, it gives CASSTRDPSGRLQETQYF.

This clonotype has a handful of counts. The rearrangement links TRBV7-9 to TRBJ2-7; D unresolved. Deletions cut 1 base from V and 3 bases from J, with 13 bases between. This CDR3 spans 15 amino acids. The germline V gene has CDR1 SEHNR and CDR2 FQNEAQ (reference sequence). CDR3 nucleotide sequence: TGTGCCAGCAGCTTAGGGGATCGGCAGCTCTACGAGCAGTACTTC. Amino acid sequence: CASSLGDRQLYEQYF.

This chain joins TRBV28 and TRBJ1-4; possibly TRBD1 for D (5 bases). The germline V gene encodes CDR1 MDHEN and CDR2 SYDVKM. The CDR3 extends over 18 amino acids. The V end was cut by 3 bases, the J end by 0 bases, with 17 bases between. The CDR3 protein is CASSFHLTGPATNEKLFF. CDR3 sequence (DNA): TGTGCCAGCAGTTTCCACTTGACGGGGCCAGCAACTAATGAAAAACTGTTTTTT. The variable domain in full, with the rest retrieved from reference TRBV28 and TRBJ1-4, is DVKVTQSSRYLVKRTGEKVFLECVQDMDHENMFWYRQDPGLGLRLIYFSYDVKMKEKGDIPEGYSVSREKKERFSLILESASTNQTSMYLCASSFHLTGPATNEKLFFGSGTQLSVL.

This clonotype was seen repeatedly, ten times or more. CDR3 loop: CASSGQGARTQPQHF. The CDR3 nucleotides are TGTGCCAGCAGCGGACAGGGGGCGCGTACTCAGCCCCAGCATTTT. J is TRBJ1-5 and V is TRBV2, with 11 bases lining up with TRBD1. This CDR3 contains 15 residues. V lost 6 bases to trimming and J lost 6 bases; unmatched junction nucleotides: 7. Germline loops: CDR1 SNHLY, CDR2 FYNNEI.